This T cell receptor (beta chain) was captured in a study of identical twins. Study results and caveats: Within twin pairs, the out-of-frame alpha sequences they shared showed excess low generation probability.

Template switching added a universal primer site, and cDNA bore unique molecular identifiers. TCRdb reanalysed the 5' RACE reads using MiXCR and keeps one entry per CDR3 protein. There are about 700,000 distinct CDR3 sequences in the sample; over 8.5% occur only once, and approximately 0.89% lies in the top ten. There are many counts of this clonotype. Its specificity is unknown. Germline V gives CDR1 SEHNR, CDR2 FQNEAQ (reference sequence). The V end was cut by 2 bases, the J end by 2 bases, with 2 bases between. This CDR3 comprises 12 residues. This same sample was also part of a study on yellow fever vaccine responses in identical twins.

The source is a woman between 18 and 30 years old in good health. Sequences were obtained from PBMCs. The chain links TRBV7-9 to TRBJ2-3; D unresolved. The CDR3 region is CASSLYTDTQYF. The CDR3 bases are TGTGCCAGCAGCTTATACACAGATACGCAGTATTTT.